This TCR beta chain was sequenced for a study of T cells in Graves' hyperthyroidism and ophthalmopathy. Overall study results and limits: Most clonotypes that expanded in the thyroid above 0.001 also showed up in blood.

Germline assignment: CDR1 SGHVS and CDR2 FQNEAQ. Trimming left V 5 bases short and J 0 bases short, with 17 bases between. The CDR3 contains 17 residues. Authors of the study amplified TCR beta CDR3 regions from RNA transcripts. Researchers ran a first-round RT-PCR on the TCR CDR3 using the HTBI primer set. TCRdb itself ran the multiplex PCR reads through MiXCR, one entry per CDR3 protein. The sample includes 800,000 or so distinct CDR3 sequences, 38% of them seen just once. This clonotype was seen ten or more times. Its cognate antigen is unknown. Hyperthyroidism was newly diagnosed in patients aged 18 to 65 (duration under 2 months).

The chain joins TRBV7-8 to TRBJ1-5, with D tentatively TRBD1 (5 bases). This sequence originates from a young man with Graves' hyperthyroidism. Sequencing used blood. The CDR3 DNA reads TGTGCCAGCAGCCAGCGGACAAGGGGATATAGCAATCAGCCCCAGCATTTT. Its protein product is CASSQRTRGYSNQPQHF.